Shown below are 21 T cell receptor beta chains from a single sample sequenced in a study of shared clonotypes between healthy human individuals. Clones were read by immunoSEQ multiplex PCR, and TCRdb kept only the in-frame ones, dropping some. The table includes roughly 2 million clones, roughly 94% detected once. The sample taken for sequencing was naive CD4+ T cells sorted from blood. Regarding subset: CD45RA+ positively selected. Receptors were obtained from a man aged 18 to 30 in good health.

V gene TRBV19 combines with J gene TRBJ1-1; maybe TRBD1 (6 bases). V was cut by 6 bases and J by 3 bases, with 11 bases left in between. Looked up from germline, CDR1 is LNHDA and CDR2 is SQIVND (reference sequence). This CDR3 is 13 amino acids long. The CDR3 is CASRAYRDTEAFF. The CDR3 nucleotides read TGTGCCAGTAGGGCATACAGGGACACTGAAGCTTTCTTT.

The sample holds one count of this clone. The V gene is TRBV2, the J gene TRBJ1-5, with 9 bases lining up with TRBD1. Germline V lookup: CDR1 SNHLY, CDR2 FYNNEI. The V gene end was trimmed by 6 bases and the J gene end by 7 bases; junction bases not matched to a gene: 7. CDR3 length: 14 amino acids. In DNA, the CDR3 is TGTGCCAGCAGCTGGACAGGGGTGGGCCAGCCCCAGCATTTT. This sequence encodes CASSWTGVGQPQHF. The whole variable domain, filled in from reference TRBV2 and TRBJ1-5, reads EPEVTQTPSHQVTQMGQEVILRCVPISNHLYFYWYRQILGQKVEFLVSFYNNEISEKSEIFDDQFSVERPDGSNFTLKIRSTKLEDSAMYFCASSWTGVGQPQHFGDGTRLSIL.

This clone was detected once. CDR3 nucleotide sequence: TGTGCCAGCTCACCACTAGGGACAGGGGGCCGCACAGATACGCAGTATTTT. Translation: CASSPLGTGGRTDTQYF. The chain recombines TRBV18 with TRBJ2-3; 12 nucleotides match TRBD1. The CDR3 is 17 amino acids. Germline CDR1 is KGHSH and CDR2 is LQKENI. V was pared by 1 base and J by 1 base, with 3 bases of the junction left unmatched.

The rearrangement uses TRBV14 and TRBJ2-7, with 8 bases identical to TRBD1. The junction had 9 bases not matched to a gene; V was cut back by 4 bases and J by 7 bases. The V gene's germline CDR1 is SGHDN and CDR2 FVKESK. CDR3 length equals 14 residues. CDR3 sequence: CASSLVRGREEQYF. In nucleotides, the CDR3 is TGTGCCAGCAGCCTCGTCAGGGGGCGCGAAGAGCAGTACTTC.

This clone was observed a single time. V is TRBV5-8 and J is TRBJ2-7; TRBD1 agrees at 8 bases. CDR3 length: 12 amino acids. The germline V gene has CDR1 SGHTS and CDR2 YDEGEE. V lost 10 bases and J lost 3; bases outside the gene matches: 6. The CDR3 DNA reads TGTGCCTCGGACAGGGATGGCTACGAGCAGTACTTC. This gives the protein CASDRDGYEQYF.

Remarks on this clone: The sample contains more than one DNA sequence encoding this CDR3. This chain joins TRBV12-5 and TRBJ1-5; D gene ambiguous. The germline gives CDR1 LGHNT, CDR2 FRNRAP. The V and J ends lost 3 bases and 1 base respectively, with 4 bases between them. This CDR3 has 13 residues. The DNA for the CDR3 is TGTGCTAGTGGTTTAGAGAGCAATCAGCCCCAGCATTTT. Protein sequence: CASGLESNQPQHF.

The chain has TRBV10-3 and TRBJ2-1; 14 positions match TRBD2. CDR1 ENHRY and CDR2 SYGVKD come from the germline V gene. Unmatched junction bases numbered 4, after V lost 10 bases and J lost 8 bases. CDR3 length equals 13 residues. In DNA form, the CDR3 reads TGTGCCACGGGACTAGCGGGAGCCTATGAGCAGTTCTTC. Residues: CATGLAGAYEQFF.

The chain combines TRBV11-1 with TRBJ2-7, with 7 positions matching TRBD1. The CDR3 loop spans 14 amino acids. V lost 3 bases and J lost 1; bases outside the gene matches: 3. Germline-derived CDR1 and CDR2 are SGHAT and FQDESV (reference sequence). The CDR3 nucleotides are TGTGCCAGCAGCTTCACGGACAGGTCCTACGAGCAGTACTTC. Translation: CASSFTDRSYEQYF.

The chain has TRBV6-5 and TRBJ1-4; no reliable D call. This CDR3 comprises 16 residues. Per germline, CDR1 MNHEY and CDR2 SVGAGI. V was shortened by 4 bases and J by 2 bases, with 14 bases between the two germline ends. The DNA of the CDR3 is TGTGCCAGCAGTTTTTATGGAGCCGCGACTAATGAAAAACTGTTTTTT. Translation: CASSFYGAATNEKLFF.

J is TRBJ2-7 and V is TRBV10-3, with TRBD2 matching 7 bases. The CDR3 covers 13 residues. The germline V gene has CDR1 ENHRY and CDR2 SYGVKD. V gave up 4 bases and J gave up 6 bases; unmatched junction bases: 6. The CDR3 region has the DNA TGTGCCATCAGTGTGGCGACTAGCTCCGAGCAGTACTTC. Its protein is CAISVATSSEQYF.

The CDR3 DNA reads TGTGCCAGCAGTCCAAGGGACGGTATCATTAGGTCCTATAATTCACCCCTCCACTTT. Translating it yields CASSPRDGIIRSYNSPLHF. This sequence joins TRBV28 and TRBJ1-6, with D perhaps matching TRBD1 (5 bases). This CDR3 spans 19 amino acids. V was trimmed by 5 bases and J by 1 base, leaving 21 bases between them. Germline assignment: CDR1 MDHEN and CDR2 SYDVKM.

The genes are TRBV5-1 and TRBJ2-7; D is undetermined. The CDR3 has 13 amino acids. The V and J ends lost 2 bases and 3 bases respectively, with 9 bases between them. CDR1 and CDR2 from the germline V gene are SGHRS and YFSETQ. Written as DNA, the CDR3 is TGCGCCAGCAGCTTATGGCCTAGCTACGAGCAGTACTTC. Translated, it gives CASSLWPSYEQYF.

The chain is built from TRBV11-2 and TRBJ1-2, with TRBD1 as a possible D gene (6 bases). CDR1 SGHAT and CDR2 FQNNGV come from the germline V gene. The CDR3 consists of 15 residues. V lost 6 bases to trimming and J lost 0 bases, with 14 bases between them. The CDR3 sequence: CASRSTGSANYGYTF. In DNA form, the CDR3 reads TGTGCCAGCAGGTCAACAGGGTCGGCTAACTATGGCTACACCTTC.

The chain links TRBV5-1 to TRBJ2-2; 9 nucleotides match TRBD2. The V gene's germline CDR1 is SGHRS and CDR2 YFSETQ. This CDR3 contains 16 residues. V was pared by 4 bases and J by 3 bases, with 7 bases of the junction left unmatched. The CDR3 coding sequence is TGCGCCAGCAGCACCGGGACTAGCCCGTACACCGGGGAGCTGTTTTTT. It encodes CASSTGTSPYTGELFF. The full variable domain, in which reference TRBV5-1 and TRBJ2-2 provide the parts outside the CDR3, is KAGVTQTPRYLIKTRGQQVTLSCSPISGHRSVSWYQQTPGQGLQFLFEYFSETQRNKGNFPGRFSGRQFSNSRSEMNVSTLELGDSALYLCASSTGTSPYTGELFFGEGSRLTVL.

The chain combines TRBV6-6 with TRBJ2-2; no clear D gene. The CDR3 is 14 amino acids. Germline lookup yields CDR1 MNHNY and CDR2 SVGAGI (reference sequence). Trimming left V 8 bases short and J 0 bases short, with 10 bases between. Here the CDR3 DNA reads TGTGCCAGCGTGGAACAAACGAACACCGGGGAGCTGTTTTTT. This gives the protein CASVEQTNTGELFF.

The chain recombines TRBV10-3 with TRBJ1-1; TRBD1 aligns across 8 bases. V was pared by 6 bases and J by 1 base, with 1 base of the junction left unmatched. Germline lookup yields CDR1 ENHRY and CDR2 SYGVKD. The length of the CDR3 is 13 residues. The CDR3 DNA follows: TGTGCCATCAGGGGACAGGCGAACACTGAAGCTTTCTTT. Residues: CAIRGQANTEAFF.

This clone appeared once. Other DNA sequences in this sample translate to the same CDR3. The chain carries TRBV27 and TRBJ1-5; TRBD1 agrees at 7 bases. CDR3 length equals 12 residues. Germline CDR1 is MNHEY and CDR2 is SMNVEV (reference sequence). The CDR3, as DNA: TGTGCTTCCGGGACAGCTAATCAGCCCCAGCATTTT. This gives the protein CASGTANQPQHF.

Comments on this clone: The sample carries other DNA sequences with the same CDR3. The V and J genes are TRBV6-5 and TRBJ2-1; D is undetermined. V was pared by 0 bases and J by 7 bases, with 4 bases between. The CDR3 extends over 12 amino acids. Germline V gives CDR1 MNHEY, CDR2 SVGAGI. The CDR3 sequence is CASSYSRNEQFF. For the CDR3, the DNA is TGTGCCAGCAGTTACTCGCGAAATGAGCAGTTCTTC.

CDR3 coding DNA: TGTGCCAGCAGCTTAGGAGGAAAGAGGGGCAACTCTGGAAACACCATATATTTT. Translating it yields CASSLGGKRGNSGNTIYF. The V call is TRBV7-2, the J call TRBJ1-3; weak D call: TRBD1 (5 bases). The V end was cut by 1 base, the J end by 0 bases, with 16 bases between. The CDR3 runs to 18 residues. Germline V gene sequence: CDR1 SGHTA, CDR2 FQGNSA.

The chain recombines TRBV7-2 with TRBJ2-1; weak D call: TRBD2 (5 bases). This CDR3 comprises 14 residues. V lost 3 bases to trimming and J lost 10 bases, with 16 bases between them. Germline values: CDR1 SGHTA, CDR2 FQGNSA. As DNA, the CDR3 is TGTGCCAGCAGCTTCACGTTCGGGGTGGGGGAGCAGTTCTTC. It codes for CASSFTFGVGEQFF.

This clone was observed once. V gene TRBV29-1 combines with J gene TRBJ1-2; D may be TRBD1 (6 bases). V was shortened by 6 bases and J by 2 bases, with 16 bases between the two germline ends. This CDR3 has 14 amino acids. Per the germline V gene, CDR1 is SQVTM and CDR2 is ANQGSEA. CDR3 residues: CSVGSGTLNYGYTF. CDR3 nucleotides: TGCAGCGTGGGATCCGGGACATTAAACTATGGCTACACCTTC.